These 23 T cell receptor beta chains were all obtained from the same sample, sequenced in a study of patients and donors after allogeneic stem cell transplantation. TCRdb processed the RT-PCR reads anew with MiXCR; each CDR3 protein has one entry. The profile covers hundreds of thousands of distinct CDR3 sequences, with 16% appearing a single time and 7.2% taken by the ten largest. Input material: blood, either unsorted or a sorted T cell fraction (not recorded which). These TCRs come from a human donor who was either an allogeneic HSCT recipient or a stem cell or donor lymphocyte infusion donor (not recorded which). It is not recorded whose cells these are; they may come from a transplant donor.

The chain combines TRBV7-8 with TRBJ2-5; the match to TRBD2 covers 12 bases. CDR1 SGHVS and CDR2 FQNEAQ come from the germline V gene. V was clipped by 8 bases and J by 5 bases; unmatched bases: 18. This CDR3 has 18 amino acids. The CDR3 protein is CASFPIRPSGGARETQYF. The CDR3 DNA is TGTGCCAGCTTCCCAATTCGGCCTAGCGGGGGGGCCAGGGAGACCCAGTACTTC. The whole variable domain, filled in from reference TRBV7-8 and TRBJ2-5, reads GAGVSQSPRYKVAKRGQDVALRCDPISGHVSLFWYQQALGQGPEFLTYFQNEAQLDKSGLPSDRFFAERPEGSVSTLKIQRTQQEDSAVYLCASFPIRPSGGARETQYFGPGTRLLVL.

The chain links TRBV6-5 to TRBJ1-1; no definite D call. Deletions cut 3 bases from V and 9 bases from J, with 8 bases between. This CDR3 has 11 amino acids. Germline V CDR1 and CDR2: MNHEY, SVGAGI. The CDR3 here is CASSYREKAFF. DNA for the CDR3: TGTGCCAGCAGTTATAGAGAAAAAGCTTTCTTT.

This clonotype was counted ten times or more. The rearrangement joins TRBV12-3 or TRBV12-4 to TRBJ2-3; 12 bases map to TRBD2. The CDR3 extends over 17 amino acids. V lost 0 bases, J lost 3 bases, and 4 bases stayed unmatched. The DNA of the CDR3 is TGTGCCAGCAGTTTAGCGACTAGCGGGAGTAGAACAGATACGCAGTATTTT. Residues: CASSLATSGSRTDTQYF.

The rearrangement joins TRBV3-1 to TRBJ2-1, with D unclear. Trimming pared 3 bases from V and 8 bases from J, leaving 11 bases between. Germline assignment: CDR1 LGHDT and CDR2 YNNKEL (reference sequence). The length of the CDR3 is 13 residues. The chain's CDR3 is CASSHRPKDEQFF. In DNA form, the CDR3 reads TGTGCCAGCAGCCACCGACCGAAAGATGAGCAGTTCTTC.

The rearrangement uses TRBV30 and TRBJ2-3; 15 positions agree with TRBD2. Per the germline V gene, CDR1 is GTSNPN and CDR2 is SVGIG (reference sequence). With V trimmed by 3 bases and J by 1 base, 11 bases remained unmatched. There are 19 residues in the CDR3. The CDR3 DNA reads TGTGCCTGGAGATTTCGCCGGACTAGCGGGAGGGGTGGCACAGATACGCAGTATTTT. It encodes CAWRFRRTSGRGGTDTQYF.

This clonotype was picked up a small number of times. The chain employs TRBV2 and TRBJ1-1, with TRBD1 matching 9 bases. V gave up 10 bases and J gave up 4 bases; unmatched junction bases: 4. The CDR3 has 12 residues. CDR1 is SNHLY, CDR2 FYNNEI, per germline. Written as DNA, the CDR3 is TGTGCCACCCCGGACAGGGGCACTGAAGCTTTCTTT. This gives the protein CATPDRGTEAFF. Complete variable domain (other parts from reference TRBV2 and TRBJ1-1): EPEVTQTPSHQVTQMGQEVILRCVPISNHLYFYWYRQILGQKVEFLVSFYNNEISEKSEIFDDQFSVERPDGSNFTLKIRSTKLEDSAMYFCATPDRGTEAFFGQGTRLTVV.

By sample share, this clonotype is medium-sized. This rearrangement joins TRBV5-1 to TRBJ2-1, with unresolved D. Trimming stripped 2 bases from V and 0 bases from J, with 12 bases between. This CDR3 has 16 residues. The germline gives CDR1 SGHRS, CDR2 YFSETQ. The CDR3 protein is CASSFQEVSSYNEQFF. In DNA, the CDR3 is TGCGCCAGCAGCTTCCAAGAGGTTAGCTCCTACAATGAGCAGTTCTTC.

This clonotype was seen repeatedly, ten times or more. Its ends do not fully match the called genes, so a read error is possible. This chain's CDR3 is CASSPRDTSVWSF. CDR3 in DNA: TGCGCCAGCAGCCCTAGAGACACCTCGGTTTGGAGTTTC. V gene TRBV5-1 combines with J gene TRBJ2-7, with no clear D. This CDR3 has 13 amino acids. CDR1 is SGHRS and CDR2 is YFSETQ in the germline V gene. The full variable domain, completed using reference TRBV5-1 and TRBJ2-7, is KAGVTQTPRYLIKTRGQQVTLSCSPISGHRSVSWYQQTPGQGLQFLFEYFSETQRNKGNFPGRFSGRQFSNSRSEMNVSTLELGDSALYLCASSPRDTSVWSFGPGTRLTVT.

The chain combines TRBV28 with TRBJ2-7, with 13 bases fitting TRBD2. J gave up 3 bases and V 5 bases, and 4 bases lay outside the gene matches. The CDR3 has 15 residues. The V gene's germline CDR1 is MDHEN and CDR2 SYDVKM. The CDR3: CASSIGLAGVYEQYF. The CDR3 nucleotides read TGTGCCAGCAGTATCGGACTAGCGGGAGTCTACGAGCAGTACTTC.

The chain links TRBV27 to TRBJ2-7; 10 nucleotides line up with TRBD2. With V trimmed by 5 bases and J by 3 bases, 10 bases remained unmatched. This CDR3 spans 16 amino acids. Germline V gene data show CDR1 as MNHEY and CDR2 as SMNVEV (reference sequence). CDR3 nucleotide sequence: TGTGCCAGCAGTACCCACGCACTAGCGGGGAACTACGAGCAGTACTTC. It is translated as CASSTHALAGNYEQYF.

DNA for the CDR3: TGTGCTAGTGAGCGGACAGGGGGCTCTCTGAAGGACGAGCAGTACTTC. Residues: CASERTGGSLKDEQYF. The chain couples TRBV12-5 to TRBJ2-7; 11 bases line up with TRBD1. The length of the CDR3 is 16 residues. V was pared by 7 bases and J by 5 bases, with 13 bases of the junction left unmatched. Germline V gene sequence: CDR1 LGHNT, CDR2 FRNRAP.

This clonotype was detected a few times. As DNA, the CDR3 is TGTGCCACCGCGGGGGCTCGATACAATGAGCAGTTCTTC. The encoded protein is CATAGARYNEQFF. This sequence joins TRBV10-3 and TRBJ2-1; D possibly corresponds to TRBD2 (7 bases). V was trimmed by 10 bases and J by 4 bases, leaving 14 bases between them. This CDR3 contains 13 residues. CDR1 and CDR2 (germline): ENHRY, SYGVKD.

This clonotype was seen a few times. The rearrangement links TRBV12-3 or TRBV12-4 to TRBJ2-7; the D gene is possibly TRBD1 (5 bases). V lost 6 bases, J lost 3 bases, and 12 bases lay in between. The CDR3 spans 13 residues. The CDR3 sequence is CASRPRANYEQYF. For the CDR3, the DNA is TGTGCCAGCAGGCCCAGGGCCAACTACGAGCAGTACTTC.

Ten or more counts support this clonotype. The genes are TRBV20-1 and TRBJ1-2; D call uncertain. This CDR3 contains 11 residues. Between the trimmed V and J ends, which lost 6 bases and 6 bases, there was a span of 11 bases. Germline V gene data show CDR1 as DFQATT and CDR2 as SNEGSKA (reference sequence). CDR3 sequence (DNA): TGCAGTGCCATTATCTTGGATGGCTACACCTTC. Encoded protein: CSAIILDGYTF.

This clonotype has a single count. CDR3 in amino acids: CASSFRGTSGRSRNEQFF. The CDR3 DNA reads as TGTGCCAGCAGTTTCCGTGGGACTAGCGGGAGGTCAAGGAATGAGCAGTTCTTC. The rearrangement joins TRBV27 to TRBJ2-1; TRBD2 aligns across 15 bases. Germline loops: CDR1 MNHEY, CDR2 SMNVEV (reference sequence). After removal of 3 bases from V and 7 bases from J, the junction contained 10 bases not matched to a gene. This CDR3 is built from 18 residues.

This chain joins TRBV6-1 and TRBJ1-4; D ambiguous. Germline-derived CDR1 and CDR2 are MNHNS and SASEGT. V was shortened by 1 base and J by 10 bases, with 13 bases between the two germline ends. The CDR3 totals 14 residues. The CDR3, as DNA: TGTGCCAGCAGTGAAGGAATGTCCACCTTAAAACTGTTTTTT. It encodes CASSEGMSTLKLFF.

There are a few counts of this clonotype. The chain couples TRBV7-9 to TRBJ1-1, with 8 bases lining up with TRBD1. This CDR3 has 14 residues. The germline V gene encodes CDR1 SEHNR and CDR2 FQNEAQ (reference sequence). The V gene end was trimmed by 5 bases and the J gene end by 11 bases; junction bases not matched to a gene: 13. CDR3 coding DNA: TGTGCCAGCAGCCCAGGAGTACAGGGGGTGGAGGCTTTCTTT. It encodes CASSPGVQGVEAFF.

This clonotype appeared a few times. The chain carries TRBV4-3 and TRBJ2-5, with 9 bases fitting TRBD2. In germline, CDR1 is LGHNA, CDR2 YSLEER. The J segment lost 2 bases and the V segment lost 4 bases, leaving 11 bases of the junction unmatched. This CDR3 spans 17 amino acids. DNA of the CDR3: TGCGCCAGCAGCCCAAGTAGTAGCGGGGGCCCACAAGAGACCCAGTACTTC. It is translated as CASSPSSSGGPQETQYF.

This clonotype was counted ten times or more. This chain joins TRBV12-3 or TRBV12-4 and TRBJ2-1; a possible D gene is TRBD2 (5 bases). The CDR3 contains 16 residues. V was trimmed by 5 bases and J by 9 bases, leaving 23 bases between them. CDR3 protein: CASSGSASADLGEQFF. The CDR3 DNA sequence: TGTGCCAGCAGTGGATCCGCATCAGCGGATTTGGGTGAGCAGTTCTTC.

This clonotype was picked up many times. V usage is TRBV29-1 and J usage is TRBJ2-7; TRBD1 is a possible D gene (5 bases). Trimming stripped 7 bases from V and 5 bases from J, with 15 bases between. This CDR3 spans 12 amino acids. CDR1 SQVTM and CDR2 ANQGSEA come from the germline V gene. In DNA form, the CDR3 reads TGCAGCGCGTCCCCGACAGTGGACGAGCAGTACTTC. This codes for CSASPTVDEQYF.

Only a few counts were recorded for this clonotype. CDR3 loop: CASSHDTTVYEQYF. The CDR3 DNA follows: TGCGCCAGCAGCCACGACACGACCGTCTACGAGCAGTACTTC. This sequence joins TRBV4-3 and TRBJ2-7, with D hard to call. The germline V and J ends were trimmed by 3 bases and 3 bases, with 12 bases remaining between them. The CDR3 consists of 14 residues. Germline V lookup: CDR1 LGHNA, CDR2 YSLEER.

The CDR3 sequence: CASSITSGISYEQYF. The CDR3 DNA is TGTGCCAGTAGTATTACTAGCGGGATATCCTACGAGCAGTACTTC. This rearrangement joins TRBV19 to TRBJ2-7; 10 bases match TRBD2. The CDR3 runs to 15 residues. Germline lookup yields CDR1 LNHDA and CDR2 SQIVND (reference sequence). The junction had 3 bases not matched to a gene; V was cut back by 3 bases and J by 1 base.

The sample holds a few counts of this clonotype. This chain joins TRBV19 and TRBJ1-5; tentatively, D is TRBD1 (5 bases). The V gene's germline CDR1 is LNHDA and CDR2 SQIVND (reference sequence). Trimming removed 6 bases from V and 5 bases from J, with 20 bases in between. This CDR3 comprises 16 residues. The CDR3 region has the DNA TGTGCCAGTAGGCGGGGCAAGGGCGATTACCATCAGCCCCAGCATTTT. Residues: CASRRGKGDYHQPQHF.